This TCR beta chain was documented in a study of long-term antiretroviral therapy in people with HIV. Study observations and caveats: Blood collection from about 2004 to 2018 possibly occurred under older ART regimens. HIV repertoires spanned tighter CDR3 length ranges than controls did. Clones that had undergone expansion before ART dominated the repertoire at all time points.

This CDR3 is 16 amino acids long. Germline CDR1 reads LGHNT; CDR2 reads FRNRAP. After removal of 2 bases from V and 8 bases from J, the junction contained 6 bases not matched to a gene. Notes on this clone: Its target is not known.

Every participant gave one or more pre-ART and two or more post-ART PBMC samples. They ran version v3.0 of the immunoSEQ assay at survey level. Using immunoSEQ multiplex PCR, the repertoire was profiled, and TCRdb retains in-frame clones only, with some absent. The repertoire includes 25,000 to 30,000 clones, about 93% of them detected once, and around a tenth sits in the top ten. This sequence originates from a man in his forties with HIV. Source: unsorted PBMCs, taken 6.2 years after starting antiretroviral therapy. The chain carries TRBV12-5 and TRBJ1-6; 10 bases fit TRBD1. The CDR3 is CASGLITGTGDSPLHF. The CDR3 DNA is TGTGCTAGTGGTTTGATTACCGGGACAGGGGATTCACCCCTCCACTTT. The full variable domain, its missing parts supplied by reference TRBV12-5 and TRBJ1-6, is DARVTQTPRHKVTEMGQEVTMRCQPILGHNTVFWYRQTMMQGLELLAYFRNRAPLDDSGMPKDRFSAEMPDATLATLKIQPSEPRDSAVYFCASGLITGTGDSPLHFGNGTRLTVT.